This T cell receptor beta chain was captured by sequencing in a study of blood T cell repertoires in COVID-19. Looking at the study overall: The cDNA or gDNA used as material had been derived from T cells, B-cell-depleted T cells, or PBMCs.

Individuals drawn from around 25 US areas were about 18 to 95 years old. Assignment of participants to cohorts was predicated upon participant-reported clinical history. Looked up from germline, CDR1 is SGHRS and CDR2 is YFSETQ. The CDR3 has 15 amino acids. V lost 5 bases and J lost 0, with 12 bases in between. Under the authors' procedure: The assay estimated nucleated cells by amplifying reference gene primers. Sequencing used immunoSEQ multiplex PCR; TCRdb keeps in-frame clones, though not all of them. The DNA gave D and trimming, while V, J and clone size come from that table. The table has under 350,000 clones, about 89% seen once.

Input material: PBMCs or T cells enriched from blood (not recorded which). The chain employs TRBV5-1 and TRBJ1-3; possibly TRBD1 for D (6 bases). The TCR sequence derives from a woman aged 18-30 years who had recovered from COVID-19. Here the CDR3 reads CASRDGQSSGNTIYF. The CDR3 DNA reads TGCGCCAGCAGAGATGGACAGAGCTCTGGAAACACCATATATTTT.